This TCR beta chain derives from a study of CD8+CD57+ T cells in acquired aplastic anemia. Study results and caveats: Around 29 shared CD8+ CDR3s appeared highly expressed within patients' immunodominant clones.

Patients included in sequencing had previously demonstrated CD8+CD57+ cell expansion by flow cytometry. Patients were therapy-naive when their blood was sampled. V lost 2 bases and J lost 4, with 14 bases in between. The germline V gene has CDR1 LGHNA and CDR2 YNFKEQ. The CDR3 runs 15 residues. TCR beta VDJ combinations and CDR3 sequences were profiled from genomic DNA. TCRdb ran MiXCR on the reads and lists one entry per CDR3 protein. The table includes 150,000 to 200,000 distinct CDR3 sequences, around 47% detected once. This clonotype was seen ten or more times. Its antigen remains unidentified. The J gene is TRBJ1-2, the V gene TRBV4-2; D ambiguous. Material: sorted CD4+, CD8+, or CD8+CD57+ T cells (not recorded which) from PBMCs. This TCR derives from a human donor with aplastic anemia. CDR3 sequence: CASSQQPTATYGYTF. The CDR3 DNA reads TGTGCCAGCAGCCAACAACCAACAGCCACCTATGGCTACACCTTC.